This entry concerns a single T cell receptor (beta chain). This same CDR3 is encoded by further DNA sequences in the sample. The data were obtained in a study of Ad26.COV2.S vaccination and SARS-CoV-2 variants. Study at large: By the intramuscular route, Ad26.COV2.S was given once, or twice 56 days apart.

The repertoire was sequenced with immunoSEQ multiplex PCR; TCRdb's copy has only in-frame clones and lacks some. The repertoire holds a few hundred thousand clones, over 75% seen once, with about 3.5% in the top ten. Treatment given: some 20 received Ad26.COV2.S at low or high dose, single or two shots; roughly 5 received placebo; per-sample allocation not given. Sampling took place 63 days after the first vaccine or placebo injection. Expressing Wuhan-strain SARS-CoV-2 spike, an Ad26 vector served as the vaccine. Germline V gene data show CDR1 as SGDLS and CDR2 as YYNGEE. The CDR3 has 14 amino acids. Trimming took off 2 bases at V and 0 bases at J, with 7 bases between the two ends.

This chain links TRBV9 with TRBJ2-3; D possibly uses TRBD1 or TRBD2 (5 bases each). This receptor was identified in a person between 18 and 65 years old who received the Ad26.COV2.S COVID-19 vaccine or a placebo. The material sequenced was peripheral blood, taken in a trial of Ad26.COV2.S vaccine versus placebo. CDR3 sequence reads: CASSVEGSTDTQYF. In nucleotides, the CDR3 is TGTGCCAGCAGCGTTGAGGGGAGCACAGATACGCAGTATTTT.